The next 5 T cell receptor beta chains were all read from a single sample in a study of blood T cells in healthy people across ages. A sample-barcoded 5' primer and a J-beta primer mix were used in a second PCR of roughly 7 to 11 cycles. Each CDR3 protein gets one entry after TCRdb re-called the 5' RACE reads with MiXCR. The sample lists hundreds of thousands of distinct CDR3 sequences, 46% occurring once. Specimen: blood. All receptors come from an older man in good health.

The gene calls are TRBV27 and TRBJ2-5, with D unresolved. Per germline, CDR1 MNHEY and CDR2 SMNVEV (reference sequence). The CDR3 is made up of 12 amino acids. Trimming shortened V by 6 bases and J by 5 bases, and 10 bases separated the two germline ends. The CDR3 DNA sequence: TGTGCCAGCAGACCCTTAGGCGAGACCCAGTACTTC. Translated, it gives CASRPLGETQYF.

This clonotype has a handful of counts. The V call is TRBV5-1, the J call TRBJ2-7, with TRBD1 matching 9 bases. This CDR3 is 14 amino acids long. Trimming cost V 4 bases and J 5 bases; bases outside gene matches: 7. The germline CDR1 and CDR2 sequences are SGHRS and YFSETQ. The CDR3 here is CASSPRDRADEQYF. The CDR3 DNA reads as TGCGCCAGCAGCCCCCGGGACAGGGCCGACGAGCAGTACTTC.

This sequence joins TRBV24-1 and TRBJ1-2; 8 bases agree with TRBD1. The germline V gene has CDR1 KGHDR and CDR2 SFDVKD. The CDR3 is made up of 13 amino acids. Losses at the gene ends were 3 bases for V and 6 bases for J; bases not matched to a gene: 2. The CDR3 is CATSDPGGNGYTF. In nucleotides, the CDR3 is TGTGCCACCAGTGATCCAGGGGGCAATGGCTACACCTTC.

The chain uses TRBV9 and TRBJ1-1; TRBD1 is a possible D gene (5 bases). V lost 5 bases, J lost 5 bases, and 13 bases lay in between. Germline CDR1 and CDR2: SGDLS and YYNGEE. This CDR3 region has 13 residues. The CDR3 DNA reads as TGTGCCAGCAGTCAAATGGGGGGTACTGAAGCTTTCTTT. Its protein is CASSQMGGTEAFF.

In its sample, this clonotype was seen a few times. The V call is TRBV28, the J call TRBJ1-1; no clear D. The V gene's germline CDR1 is MDHEN and CDR2 SYDVKM. With 3 bases removed from V and 1 base from J, the gap between germline ends came to 9 bases. The CDR3 runs 14 residues. The DNA for the CDR3 is TGTGCCAGCAGTTTTCAGAGCGCGAACACTGAAGCTTTCTTT. It codes for CASSFQSANTEAFF.